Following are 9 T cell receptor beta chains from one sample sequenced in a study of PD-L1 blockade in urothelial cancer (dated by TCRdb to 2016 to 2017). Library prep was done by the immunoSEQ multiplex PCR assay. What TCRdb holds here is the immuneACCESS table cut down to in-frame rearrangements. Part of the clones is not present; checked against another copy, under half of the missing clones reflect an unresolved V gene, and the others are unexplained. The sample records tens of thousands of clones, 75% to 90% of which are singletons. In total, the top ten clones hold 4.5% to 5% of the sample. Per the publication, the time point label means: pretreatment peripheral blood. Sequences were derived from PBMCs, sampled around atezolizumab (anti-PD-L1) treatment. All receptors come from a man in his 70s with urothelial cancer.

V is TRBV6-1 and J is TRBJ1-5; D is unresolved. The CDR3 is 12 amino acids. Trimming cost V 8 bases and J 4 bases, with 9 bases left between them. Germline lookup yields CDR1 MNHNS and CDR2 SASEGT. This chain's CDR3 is CASGEINQPQHF. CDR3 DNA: TGTGCCAGCGGGGAGATTAATCAGCCCCAGCATTTT.

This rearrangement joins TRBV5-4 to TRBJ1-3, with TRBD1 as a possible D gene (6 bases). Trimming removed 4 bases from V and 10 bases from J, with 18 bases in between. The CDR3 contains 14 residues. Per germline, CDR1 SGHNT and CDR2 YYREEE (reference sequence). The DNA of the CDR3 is TGTGCCAGCAGCAGCTTACAGGGTCTTGGTACCATATATTTT. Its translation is CASSSLQGLGTIYF.

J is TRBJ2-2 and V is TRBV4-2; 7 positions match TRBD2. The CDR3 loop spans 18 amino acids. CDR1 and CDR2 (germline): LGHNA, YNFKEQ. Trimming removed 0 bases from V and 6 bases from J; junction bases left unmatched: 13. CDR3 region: CASSQEPLRGDRAGELFF. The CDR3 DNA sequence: TGTGCCAGCAGCCAAGAGCCCCTTCGGGGGGATCGCGCCGGGGAGCTGTTTTTT.

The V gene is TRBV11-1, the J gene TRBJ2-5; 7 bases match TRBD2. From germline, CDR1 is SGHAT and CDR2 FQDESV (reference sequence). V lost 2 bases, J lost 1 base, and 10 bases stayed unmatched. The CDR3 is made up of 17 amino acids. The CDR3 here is CASSLKKTGTTQETQYF. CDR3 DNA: TGTGCCAGCAGCTTAAAAAAAACCGGGACTACCCAAGAGACCCAGTACTTC.

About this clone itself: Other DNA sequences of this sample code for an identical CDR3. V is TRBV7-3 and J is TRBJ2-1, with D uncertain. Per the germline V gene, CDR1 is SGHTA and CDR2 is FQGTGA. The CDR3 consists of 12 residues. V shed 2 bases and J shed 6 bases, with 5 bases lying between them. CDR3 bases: TGTGCCAGCAGCTTATCGGGCAATGAGCAGTTCTTC. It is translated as CASSLSGNEQFF.

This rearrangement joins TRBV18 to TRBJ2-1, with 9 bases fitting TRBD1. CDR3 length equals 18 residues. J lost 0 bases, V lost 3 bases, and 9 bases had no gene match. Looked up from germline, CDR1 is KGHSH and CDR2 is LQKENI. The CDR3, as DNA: TGTGCCAGCTCACCGCGGGGACAGGGCTCCAGCTCCTACAATGAGCAGTTCTTC. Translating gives CASSPRGQGSSSYNEQFF.

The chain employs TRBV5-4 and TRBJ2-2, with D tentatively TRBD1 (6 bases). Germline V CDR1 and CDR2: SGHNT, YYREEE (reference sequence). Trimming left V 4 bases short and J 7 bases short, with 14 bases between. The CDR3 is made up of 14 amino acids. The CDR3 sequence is CASSDAGDLGELFF. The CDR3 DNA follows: TGTGCCAGCAGCGACGCAGGGGACCTCGGGGAGCTGTTTTTT.

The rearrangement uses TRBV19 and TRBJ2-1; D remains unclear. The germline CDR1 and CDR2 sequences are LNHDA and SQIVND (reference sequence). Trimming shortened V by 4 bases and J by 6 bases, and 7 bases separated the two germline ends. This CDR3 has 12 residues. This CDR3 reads CASSNRSNEQFF. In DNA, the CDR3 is TGTGCCAGTAGTAACCGTAGCAATGAGCAGTTCTTC. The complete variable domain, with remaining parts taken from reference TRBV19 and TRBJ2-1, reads DGGITQSPKYLFRKEGQNVTLSCEQNLNHDAMYWYRQDPGQGLRLIYYSQIVNDFQKGDIAEGYSVSREKKESFPLTVTSAQKNPTAFYLCASSNRSNEQFFGPGTRLTVL.

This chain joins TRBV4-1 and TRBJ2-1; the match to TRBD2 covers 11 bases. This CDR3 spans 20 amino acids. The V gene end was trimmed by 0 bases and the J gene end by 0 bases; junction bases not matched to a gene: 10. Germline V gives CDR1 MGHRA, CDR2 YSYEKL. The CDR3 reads CASSQDLSGRALSSYNEQFF. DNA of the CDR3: TGCGCCAGCAGCCAAGATCTTAGCGGGAGGGCCTTGAGCTCCTACAATGAGCAGTTCTTC.